A selection of T cell receptor beta chains follows, all from one sample in a study of T cell repertoires in aging, cancer and after chemotherapy. TCRdb reprocessed the multiplex PCR reads with MiXCR, giving one entry per CDR3 protein. The sample has 800 to 1,100 distinct CDR3 sequences, roughly 90% seen once. The sequencing sample was made of blood. The receptors come from a human donor with a solid tumor. Both conserved end residues are part of each CDR3. The D gene is left open where the match is weak. The size field is filled for only some rows; it gives once, few, many or a size class.

>TRBD1|TRBJ1-1|-|TRBV6-4
TGTGCCAGCAGTGAAGCAGGGGGCACTGAAGCTTTCTTT
CASSEAGGTEAFF
>-|TRBJ2-1|-|TRBV7-6
TGTGCCAGCAGCTTGGGCAGCCTCTCCAATGAGCAGTTCTTC
CASSLGSLSNEQFF
>TRBD2|TRBJ2-2|-|TRBV27
TGTGCCAGCAGACTGACCAGCGGGAGTGGCGGGGAGCTGTTTTTT
CASRLTSGSGGELFF
>-|TRBJ1-2|-|TRBV30
TGTGCCTGGAGTGAATCACAGGGTTATGGCTACACCTTC
CAWSESQGYGYTF
>-|TRBJ1-2|-|TRBV14
TGTGCCAGCAGCCAAGTCAGGGCCGGTGGCTACACCTTC
CASSQVRAGGYTF
>-|TRBJ1-2|-|TRBV19
TGTGCCAGTAGTAAGGCTTTCGGGCGAAGAGTAGATGGCTACACCTTC
CASSKAFGRRVDGYTF
>TRBD1|TRBJ1-2|-|TRBV29-1
TGCAGCGCCGGGGGACAGACTGGCTACACCTTC
CSAGGQTGYTF
>-|TRBJ1-1|-|TRBV29-1
TGCAGCTTCATGGGGTGGGCTGAAGCTTTCTTT
CSFMGWAEAFF
>-|TRBJ2-1|-|TRBV6-5
TGTGCCAGCAGTTTCGAGCCCGGGACACGGAATGAGCAGTTCTTC
CASSFEPGTRNEQFF
>-|TRBJ1-2|-|TRBV5-4
TGCGCCAGCAGCTTACAGGGTAGCTATGGCTACACCTTC
CASSLQGSYGYTF
>-|TRBJ1-3|-|TRBV5-4
TGTGCCAGCAGCTTTGAACCTGATAACTCTGGAAACACCATATATTTT
CASSFEPDNSGNTIYF
>-|TRBJ1-2|-|TRBV6-5
TGTGCCAGCAGAGACAAGGGCTACACCTTC
CASRDKGYTF
>-|TRBJ2-5|-|TRBV6-5
TGTGCCAGCAGTTACTCGGGGTTTAAGGCTCGAGAGACCCAGTACTTC
CASSYSGFKARETQYF
>TRBD2|TRBJ2-2|-|TRBV19
TGTGCCAGTAGTATGACTAGCGGGAGTGTCACCGGGGAGCTGTTTTTT
CASSMTSGSVTGELFF
>-|TRBJ2-5|-|TRBV20-1
TGCAGTGTCGCAAGACTATTCCAAGAGACCCAGTACTTC
CSVARLFQETQYF
>TRBD1|TRBJ2-4|-|TRBV7-9
TGTGCCAGCAGCTTAGTACAGGGGGCACTAGCCAAAAACATTCAGTACTTC
CASSLVQGALAKNIQYF
>-|TRBJ1-6|few|TRBV30
TGTGCCTGGAGTGCAACCGGGGTTGGGTCACCCCTCCACTTT
CAWSATGVGSPLHF